The clone carrying this TCR beta chain has a count of ten or more. The antigen is undetermined. TCR beta CDR3 regions were amplified from RNA transcripts. Using the HTBI primer set, a first-round RT-PCR was run on the TCR CDR3. TCRdb reprocessed the multiplex PCR reads via MiXCR and lists one record per CDR3 protein. The table lists over 350,000 distinct CDR3 sequences, around 15% of them singletons. These data come from a study of T cells in Graves' hyperthyroidism and ophthalmopathy. On the study more broadly: At the time of initial diagnosis and before any treatment, peripheral blood was collected.

Overall study results and limits: Ophthalmopathy onset followed model prediction by a median around 6.6 months. The blood repertoire included most of the expanded thyroid clonotypes above 0.001. By a 13 V-J model, ophthalmopathy was set apart from stable hyperthyroidism.

The CDR3 sequence is 16 residues long. The ends lost 0 bases at V and 7 bases at J; junction bases unmatched: 6. Germline lookup yields CDR1 KGHDR and CDR2 SFDVKD. The sample taken for sequencing was blood. The genes are TRBV24-1 and TRBJ2-3, with TRBD2 matching 10 bases. This sequence was found in a man aged 50-59 years with Graves' ophthalmopathy. The DNA of the CDR3 is TGTGCCACCAGTGATTTGGCTAGCGGGAGTGGGTATACGCAGTATTTT. Translating gives CATSDLASGSGYTQYF.